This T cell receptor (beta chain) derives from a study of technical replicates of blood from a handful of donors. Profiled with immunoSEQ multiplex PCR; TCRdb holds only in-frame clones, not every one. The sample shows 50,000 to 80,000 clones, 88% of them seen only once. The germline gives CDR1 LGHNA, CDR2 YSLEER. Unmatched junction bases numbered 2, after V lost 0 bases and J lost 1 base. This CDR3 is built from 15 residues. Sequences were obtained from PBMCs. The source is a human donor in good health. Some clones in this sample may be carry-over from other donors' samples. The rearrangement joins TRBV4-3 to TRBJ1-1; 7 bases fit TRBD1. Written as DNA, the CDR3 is TGCGCCAGCAGCCAAGATTCAGGGGGGAACACTGAAGCTTTCTTT. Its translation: CASSQDSGGNTEAFF.